This paragraph covers one TCR beta chain sequence. Its target is unknown. Diagnosis rested on symptoms, serum thyroxine and TRAb, thyroid ultrasound, and orbital computed tomography. The J segment lost 8 bases and the V segment lost 3 bases, leaving 3 bases of the junction unmatched. This CDR3 contains 12 residues. CDR1 ENHRY and CDR2 SYGVKD come from the germline V gene. TCR beta CDR3 sequences were amplified from RNA transcripts. A set of HTBI primers served as the primers for a first-round RT-PCR of the TCR CDR3. TCRdb re-analysed the multiplex PCR reads in MiXCR, keeping a single row per CDR3 protein. The sample has 500,000 to 800,000 distinct CDR3 sequences, 40% to 55% seen once; the top ten hold less than 9%. The sample belongs to a study of T cells in Graves' hyperthyroidism and ophthalmopathy. Whole-study findings and limits: Researchers found most expanded thyroid clonotypes above 0.001 in blood as well.

The TCR was taken from an adult man with Graves' disease, either hyperthyroidism or ophthalmopathy (not recorded which). The sequencing sample was made of peripheral blood or thyroid tissue (not recorded which). The chain uses TRBV10-3 and TRBJ1-1; 7 nucleotides line up with TRBD1. As DNA, the CDR3 is TGTGCCATCAGTGAAGGGGGCTTCGAAGCTTTCTTT. Protein product: CAISEGGFEAFF.